A single sample gave rise to the 27 T cell receptor beta chains below, sequenced in a study of shared clonotypes between healthy human individuals. Assay: immunoSEQ multiplex PCR; the TCRdb copy retains only in-frame clones and omits some. Among over 2 million clones listed, 85% to 95% were seen once. The sample was naive CD4+ T cells sorted from blood. Subset here: CD45RA+ positively selected. These receptor sequences come from a man aged 18 to 29 in good health.

The sample holds one count of this clone. The chain couples TRBV13 to TRBJ1-6; TRBD1 aligns across 8 bases. Germline CDR1 and CDR2: PRHDT and FYEKMQ (reference sequence). V was pared by 4 bases and J by 0 bases, with 2 bases of the junction left unmatched. This CDR3 is built from 16 residues. This CDR3 reads CASSSGTGSYNSPLHF. The CDR3 coding sequence is TGTGCCAGCAGCTCGGGGACAGGCTCCTATAATTCACCCCTCCACTTT.

To note about this clone: A read error may produce the germline difference seen at one junction end. This chain connects TRBV9 to TRBJ1-1; D might be TRBD1 (5 bases). The CDR3 consists of 15 residues. Germline CDR1 SGDLS, CDR2 YYNGEE. CDR3 bases: TGTGCCGGCAGCCGAATAGGGGCGTTAGGCACTGAAGCTTTCTTT. This gives the protein CAGSRIGALGTEAFF. Variable domain in full (rest from reference TRBV9 and TRBJ1-1): DSGVTQTPKHLITATGQRVTLRCSPRSGDLSVYWYQQSLDQGLQFLIQYYNGEERAKGNILERFSAQQFPDLHSELNLSSLELGDSALYFCAGSRIGALGTEAFFGQGTRLTVV.

V usage is TRBV15 and J usage is TRBJ2-7, with D perhaps matching TRBD1 (6 bases). Germline V gives CDR1 LNHNV, CDR2 YYDKDF (reference sequence). This CDR3 has 19 residues. The V gene lost 3 bases and the J gene lost 7 bases, with 31 bases spanning the gap. CDR3 loop: CATSSPARQSGTIPREQYF. DNA of the CDR3: TGTGCCACCAGCAGTCCCGCTCGGCAGTCCGGGACAATCCCGCGGGAGCAGTACTTC.

Worth noting for this clone: Other DNA sequences in the same sample also yield this CDR3. V usage is TRBV7-9 and J usage is TRBJ2-7, with TRBD1 matching over 7 bases. V shed 5 bases and J 4 bases; nucleotides not matched to a gene: 2. In germline, CDR1 is SEHNR, CDR2 FQNEAQ (reference sequence). CDR3 length: 12 residues. CDR3 region: CASSLTGYEQYF. In nucleotides, the CDR3 is TGTGCCAGCAGCCTGACAGGGTACGAGCAGTACTTC.

Regarding this clone: Within the sample, other DNA sequences also encode this same CDR3. The chain couples TRBV9 to TRBJ2-1; D remains unclear. Trimming cost V 2 bases and J 0 bases, with 6 bases left between them. Germline-derived CDR1 and CDR2 are SGDLS and YYNGEE. The CDR3 consists of 14 residues. CDR3 residues: CASSVSSSYNEQFF. CDR3 sequence (DNA): TGTGCCAGCAGCGTGTCCAGCTCCTACAATGAGCAGTTCTTC.

This CDR3 reads CASSYSKGRTYGYTF. The CDR3 DNA reads TGTGCCAGCAGTTACTCTAAGGGCAGGACCTATGGCTACACCTTC. This chain links TRBV6-5 with TRBJ1-2; no definite D call. Per the germline V gene, CDR1 is MNHEY and CDR2 is SVGAGI. This CDR3 region has 15 residues. The V gene lost 0 bases and the J gene lost 4 bases, with 12 bases spanning the gap.

This clone was counted once. The chain couples TRBV11-2 to TRBJ1-2; D uncertain. The CDR3 runs 15 residues. Germline assignment: CDR1 SGHAT and CDR2 FQNNGV. V was cut by 0 bases and J by 2 bases, with 10 bases left in between. The DNA of the CDR3 is TGTGCCAGCAGCTTAGAGCTCGGAATCAACTATGGCTACACCTTC. Residues: CASSLELGINYGYTF.

The chain joins TRBV9 to TRBJ2-1; 7 nucleotides line up with TRBD1. J lost 9 bases, V lost 4 bases, and 10 bases had no gene match. CDR3 size: 14 residues. Germline assignment: CDR1 SGDLS and CDR2 YYNGEE. The CDR3 nucleotides read TGTGCCAGCAGCCTCCGCCCCTCAGGGGGTGAGCAGTTCTTC. As protein: CASSLRPSGGEQFF.

The chain employs TRBV6-5 and TRBJ1-3, with D perhaps matching TRBD1 (6 bases). This CDR3 region has 16 residues. With 2 bases removed from V and 0 bases from J, the gap between germline ends came to 11 bases. Germline lookup yields CDR1 MNHEY and CDR2 SVGAGI. The CDR3 DNA reads as TGTGCCAGCAGTTACGGCAGGGGACGCTCTGGAAACACCATATATTTT. Its protein is CASSYGRGRSGNTIYF.

The chain is built from TRBV10-2 and TRBJ2-7; 9 bases fit TRBD2. V was clipped by 6 bases and J by 2 bases; unmatched bases: 8. Germline V gene lookup returns CDR1 WSHSY and CDR2 SAAADI. The CDR3 length is 15 residues. The CDR3 DNA is TGCGCCAGCAGGATGGGACTAGCTCGCACCTACGAGCAGTACTTC. The encoded protein is CASRMGLARTYEQYF.

The chain carries TRBV7-8 and TRBJ2-1; 8 nucleotides align to TRBD2. V shed 5 bases and J 5 bases; nucleotides not matched to a gene: 8. This CDR3 region has 15 residues. Per germline, CDR1 SGHVS and CDR2 FQNEAQ. The CDR3 bases are TGTGCCAGCAGCCCAATTCCGGGACTAGACAATGAGCAGTTCTTC. Amino acid sequence: CASSPIPGLDNEQFF.

To note about this clone: The sample carries other DNA sequences with the same CDR3. The V gene is TRBV5-1, the J gene TRBJ2-3, with 10 positions matching TRBD2. CDR3 length equals 16 residues. Trimming took 4 bases from V and 1 from J; bases not matched to a gene: 6. The germline gives CDR1 SGHRS, CDR2 YFSETQ. CDR3 coding DNA: TGCGCCAGCAGCCTATTAGCGGGGGGCCGCACAGATACGCAGTATTTT. Translating it yields CASSLLAGGRTDTQYF.

Here the CDR3 reads CASSGRPSQPQHF. Here the CDR3 DNA reads TGTGCCAGCAGTGGACGGCCTAGCCAGCCCCAGCATTTT. The V gene is TRBV2, the J gene TRBJ1-5; unclear D gene. The germline V gene has CDR1 SNHLY and CDR2 FYNNEI. The CDR3 is made up of 13 amino acids. Between the trimmed V and J ends, which lost 4 bases and 7 bases, there was a span of 11 bases.

With respect to this clone: A much larger clone is a single base away; this may be a read error. Other nucleotide sequences in the sample specify the same CDR3. The chain couples TRBV19 to TRBJ2-4; 12 nucleotides match TRBD2. With 6 bases clipped from V and 5 bases from J, the junction kept 14 bases outside the gene matches. The CDR3 totals 18 residues. Germline V lookup: CDR1 LNHDA, CDR2 SQIVND (reference sequence). The CDR3 protein is CASSSGLAGGLAENIQYF. CDR3 coding DNA: TGTGCCAGTAGCTCGGGGCTAGCGGGAGGGTTGGCGGAAAACATTCAGTACTTC.

The V gene is TRBV6-5, the J gene TRBJ1-3; perhaps TRBD1 as D (5 bases). The ends were cut back, 7 bases at V and 0 bases at J, with 10 bases in the middle. This CDR3 spans 14 amino acids. Germline V gene sequence: CDR1 MNHEY, CDR2 SVGAGI. CDR3 residues: CASTSGGSGNTIYF. Written as DNA, the CDR3 is TGTGCCAGCACCTCCGGGGGCTCTGGAAACACCATATATTTT.

This clone was observed a handful of times. A much larger clone sits a single nucleotide away, making a read error possible. This sample includes further DNA sequences coding for the same CDR3. The V call is TRBV6-6, the J call TRBJ2-7; D is uncertain. This CDR3 is built from 11 residues. Trimming stripped 6 bases from V and 0 bases from J, with 3 bases between. Per germline, CDR1 MNHNY and CDR2 SVGAGI (reference sequence). The CDR3 DNA is TGTGCCAGCAGATCCTCCTACGAGCAGTACTTC. It specifies CASRSSYEQYF.

V is TRBV2 and J is TRBJ2-1, with TRBD2 identical over 8 bases. V lost 4 bases and J lost 2; bases outside the gene matches: 7. Germline lookup yields CDR1 SNHLY and CDR2 FYNNEI. There are 16 residues in the CDR3. The CDR3 region has the DNA TGTGCCAGCAGTGGACGTAGCGGGATACCCTACAATGAGCAGTTCTTC. This encodes CASSGRSGIPYNEQFF.

The chain recombines TRBV18 with TRBJ2-7, with D perhaps TRBD2 (6 bases). The V end was cut by 3 bases, the J end by 1 base, with 13 bases between. The CDR3 totals 15 residues. Germline-derived CDR1 and CDR2 are KGHSH and LQKENI. The CDR3 sequence is CASSPVTGVSYEQYF. The CDR3, as DNA: TGTGCCAGCTCACCGGTGACGGGGGTGTCCTACGAGCAGTACTTC.

The V call is TRBV5-1, the J call TRBJ2-7; unclear D gene. The CDR3 has 12 residues. The V end was cut by 1 base, the J end by 3 bases, with 5 bases between. The germline V gene has CDR1 SGHRS and CDR2 YFSETQ. The CDR3 loop reads CASSLRRYEQYF. The CDR3 nucleotides read TGCGCCAGCAGCTTGAGGCGCTACGAGCAGTACTTC.

J is TRBJ2-5 and V is TRBV2; TRBD1 matches 9 bases. Germline CDR1 reads SNHLY; CDR2 reads FYNNEI. V lost 5 bases to trimming and J lost 6 bases; unmatched junction nucleotides: 10. There are 15 residues in the CDR3. The CDR3 DNA reads TGTGCCAGCAGTTCCGGGCAGGGACAGGGCCAGACCCAGTACTTC. As protein: CASSSGQGQGQTQYF.

The chain employs TRBV5-4 and TRBJ1-2; maybe TRBD1 (6 bases). Trimming removed 4 bases from V and 4 bases from J, with 17 bases in between. The CDR3 runs to 15 residues. The germline gives CDR1 SGHNT, CDR2 YYREEE (reference sequence). In DNA form, the CDR3 reads TGTGCCAGCAGCCCGGGGGGGGCGATGGGCTATGGCTACACCTTC. Translating it yields CASSPGGAMGYGYTF.

CDR3 sequence reads: CASSPRSWEGYTF. Written as DNA, the CDR3 is TGTGCCAGCTCCCCAAGGAGCTGGGAGGGCTACACCTTC. V and J are TRBV18 and TRBJ1-2; the D is unclear. The CDR3 runs to 13 residues. CDR1 and CDR2 (germline): KGHSH, LQKENI. Trimming removed 6 bases at V and 8 bases at J, with 16 bases between.

The CDR3 region is CASSSSTVAGRRYGYTF. The CDR3 coding sequence is TGTGCCAGCAGCTCGTCAACGGTGGCGGGCAGGCGCTATGGCTACACCTTC. The rearrangement links TRBV5-6 to TRBJ1-2; D unresolved. The ends were cut back, 3 bases at V and 4 bases at J, with 22 bases in the middle. From germline, CDR1 is SGHDT and CDR2 YYEEEE. The CDR3 has 17 residues.

The chain joins TRBV6-1 to TRBJ1-5, with D unclear. V lost 6 bases and J lost 6, with 12 bases in between. The CDR3 covers 13 residues. Germline loops: CDR1 MNHNS, CDR2 SASEGT. The CDR3 DNA reads TGTGCCAGCAGAAATGCAGGAACTCAGCCCCAGCATTTT. This sequence encodes CASRNAGTQPQHF.

The chain has TRBV18 and TRBJ2-5; 7 bases are a match to TRBD2. The CDR3 is 14 amino acids. Germline V gene data show CDR1 as KGHSH and CDR2 as LQKENI. Trimming removed 0 bases from V and 5 bases from J; junction bases left unmatched: 3. CDR3 coding DNA: TGTGCCAGCTCACCACCCACAGCGGGGGAGACCCAGTACTTC. It specifies CASSPPTAGETQYF. The variable domain in full, with the rest retrieved from reference TRBV18 and TRBJ2-5, is NAGVMQNPRHLVRRRGQEARLRCSPMKGHSHVYWYRQLPEEGLKFMVYLQKENIIDESGMPKERFSAEFPKEGPSILRIQQVVRGDSAAYFCASSPPTAGETQYFGPGTRLLVL.

The chain is built from TRBV7-2 and TRBJ2-5, with a possible D match to TRBD2 (6 bases). V was trimmed by 5 bases and J by 4 bases, leaving 17 bases between them. The CDR3 loop spans 15 amino acids. Germline CDR1 is SGHTA and CDR2 is FQGNSA. CDR3 DNA: TGTGCCAGCAGCCCCCGTTGGGGTAGCGGAGAGACCCAGTACTTC. Protein sequence: CASSPRWGSGETQYF.

The chain links TRBV5-6 to TRBJ1-5, with 11 bases fitting TRBD1. Germline lookup yields CDR1 SGHDT and CDR2 YYEEEE. The CDR3 consists of 17 residues. The V segment lost 2 bases and the J segment 1 base; nucleotides outside the gene matches: 5. This CDR3 reads CASSLGTGGWSNQPQHF. As DNA, the CDR3 is TGTGCCAGCAGCTTAGGGACAGGGGGTTGGAGCAATCAGCCCCAGCATTTT.